Below are 15 T cell receptor beta chains sequenced from a single sample in a study of cytomegalovirus exposure and HLA in healthy donors. With 60 Vbeta and 13 Jbeta primers, the PCR was carried out. Produced via immunoSEQ multiplex PCR; TCRdb's table is partial and in-frame only. The table shows about 75,000 clones, with 75% to 85% occurring only once. The sample taken for sequencing was PBMCs. These receptors all stem from an older man in good health and CMV-seropositive.

CDR3 DNA sequence: TGTGCCAGCAGTGAACTACCTTCCTACGAGCAGTACTTC. Its translation is CASSELPSYEQYF. The rearrangement joins TRBV6-1 to TRBJ2-7; D is unresolved. The CDR3 runs 13 residues. Looked up from germline, CDR1 is MNHNS and CDR2 is SASEGT. The germline V and J ends were trimmed by 2 bases and 1 base, with 6 bases remaining between them.

This clone was detected only once. The chain links TRBV4-3 to TRBJ1-2; D remains unclear. The CDR3 sequence is 15 residues long. Germline CDR1 is LGHNA and CDR2 is YSLEER. V was shortened by 0 bases and J by 4 bases, with 12 bases between the two germline ends. This CDR3 is CASSQEGRGPYGYTF. The CDR3 nucleotides are TGCGCCAGCAGCCAAGAGGGTAGAGGGCCCTATGGCTACACCTTC.

About this clone itself: No DNA is shown, since the ends of the CDR3 on it are uncertain; the CDR3 is the one TCRdb lists. The chain employs TRBV21-1 and TRBJ1-3; the table calls TRBD1, which could not be checked here. TRBV21-1 is a recognized pseudogene. Counting both end residues, the CDR3 totals 15 amino acids. The chain's CDR3 is CASSRKWGLGNTIYF.

The gene calls are TRBV6-5 and TRBJ1-1; D unresolved. The V end lost 8 bases, the J end lost 1 base, and 14 bases lay between the germline ends. The V gene's germline CDR1 is MNHEY and CDR2 SVGAGI. The CDR3 is 14 amino acids. The CDR3 region is CASGLNARNTEAFF. CDR3 nucleotide sequence: TGTGCCAGCGGACTTAACGCGAGGAACACTGAAGCTTTCTTT.

CDR3 nucleotides: TGTGCCATCAGTGATCAAGCTATCCGTACGGGAGAGCAGTACTTC. Translation: CAISDQAIRTGEQYF. The chain combines TRBV10-3 with TRBJ2-7; D is perhaps TRBD2 (5 bases). Trimming removed 3 bases at V and 7 bases at J, with 19 bases between. Germline values: CDR1 ENHRY, CDR2 SYGVKD. This CDR3 is built from 15 residues.

The chain links TRBV28 to TRBJ2-7, with 8 positions matching TRBD2. V lost 5 bases and J lost 3; bases outside the gene matches: 6. The germline V gene encodes CDR1 MDHEN and CDR2 SYDVKM. The CDR3 loop spans 14 amino acids. CDR3 residues: CASSGGGLGYEQYF. DNA of the CDR3: TGTGCCAGCAGTGGAGGGGGACTAGGCTACGAGCAGTACTTC.

The chain combines TRBV6-1 with TRBJ2-1; no definite D call. This CDR3 is 12 amino acids long. V lost 6 bases to trimming and J lost 6 bases, with 9 bases between them. Per germline, CDR1 MNHNS and CDR2 SASEGT. The CDR3 here is CASSLYSNEQFF. DNA of the CDR3: TGTGCCAGCAGCTTATATAGCAATGAGCAGTTCTTC.

The gene calls are TRBV18 and TRBJ2-1; the D gene is possibly TRBD1 (6 bases). The CDR3 spans 16 residues. V was pared by 3 bases and J by 4 bases, with 16 bases between. Germline assignment: CDR1 KGHSH and CDR2 LQKENI. The CDR3 here is CASSPFLQGQYNEQFF. CDR3 sequence (DNA): TGTGCCAGCTCACCCTTTCTTCAGGGGCAATACAATGAGCAGTTCTTC.

The V call is TRBV28, the J call TRBJ1-2; 8 bases agree with TRBD1. Germline V CDR1 and CDR2: MDHEN, SYDVKM. The CDR3 length is 14 residues. V gave up 5 bases and J gave up 4 bases; unmatched junction bases: 6. In nucleotides, the CDR3 is TGTGCCAGCAGTCCGGGACAGGCAGCCTATGGCTACACCTTC. It is translated as CASSPGQAAYGYTF.

The rearrangement links TRBV11-3 to TRBJ2-6; D is perhaps TRBD2 (5 bases). V was trimmed by 9 bases and J by 1 base, leaving 13 bases between them. Looked up from germline, CDR1 is SGHNT and CDR2 is YENEEA. The CDR3 runs 15 residues. CDR3 DNA: TGTGCCAGGGTCCCGAGGGCTTCTGGGGCCAACGTCCTGACTTTC. It is translated as CARVPRASGANVLTF.

This chain links TRBV2 with TRBJ2-7, with 9 bases fitting TRBD1. Germline V gene lookup returns CDR1 SNHLY and CDR2 FYNNEI. The length of the CDR3 is 20 residues. Trimming at V came to 0 bases and at J to 3 bases, leaving 18 bases not matched to a gene. CDR3 coding DNA: TGTGCCAGCAGTGAAGCCAGATGGAAAGGTAGGGACAGGGTTTACTACGAGCAGTACTTC. Amino acids: CASSEARWKGRDRVYYEQYF.

The genes are TRBV2 and TRBJ2-1; TRBD2 matches 11 bases. Germline V gives CDR1 SNHLY, CDR2 FYNNEI. CDR3 length equals 15 residues. With 6 bases clipped from V and 2 bases from J, the junction kept 3 bases outside the gene matches. CDR3 region: CASRGGLAAYNEQFF. As DNA, the CDR3 is TGTGCCAGCAGGGGGGGACTAGCGGCCTACAATGAGCAGTTCTTC.

The J gene is TRBJ1-3, the V gene TRBV27; D ambiguous. The CDR3 has 12 residues. The V end was cut by 4 bases, the J end by 4 bases, with 5 bases between. Germline V gene sequence: CDR1 MNHEY, CDR2 SMNVEV (reference sequence). CDR3 amino acids: CASSWAGNTIYF. Written as DNA, the CDR3 is TGTGCCAGCAGTTGGGCGGGAAACACCATATATTTT.

This chain connects TRBV28 to TRBJ2-5; 12 nucleotides line up with TRBD2. With 7 bases clipped from V and 5 bases from J, the junction kept 8 bases outside the gene matches. The V gene's germline CDR1 is MDHEN and CDR2 SYDVKM. This CDR3 spans 15 amino acids. Here the CDR3 DNA reads TGTGCCAGCACTAGCGGGAGGGGTGCGTGGGAGACCCAGTACTTC. Translation gives CASTSGRGAWETQYF.

The V gene is TRBV29-1, the J gene TRBJ2-5, with a tentative D call TRBD1 (5 bases). The CDR3 length is 13 residues. CDR1 SQVTM and CDR2 ANQGSEA come from the germline V gene. Trimming left V 1 base short and J 1 base short, with 7 bases between. CDR3 loop: CSVEGTRQETQYF. The CDR3 bases are TGCAGCGTTGAAGGGACACGCCAAGAGACCCAGTACTTC.